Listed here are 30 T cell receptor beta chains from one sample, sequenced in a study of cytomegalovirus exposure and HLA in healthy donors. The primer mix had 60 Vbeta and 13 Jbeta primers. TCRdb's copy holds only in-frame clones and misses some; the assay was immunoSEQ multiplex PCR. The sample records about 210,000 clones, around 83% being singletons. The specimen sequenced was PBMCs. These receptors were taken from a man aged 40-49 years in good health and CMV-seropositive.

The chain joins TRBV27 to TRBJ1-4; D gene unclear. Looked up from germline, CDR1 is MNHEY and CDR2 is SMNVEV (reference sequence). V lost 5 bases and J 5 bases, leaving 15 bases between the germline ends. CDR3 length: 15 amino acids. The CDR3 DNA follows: TGTGCCAGCAGTCCCCCCCCGGGAACGAATGAAAAACTGTTTTTT. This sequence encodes CASSPPPGTNEKLFF.

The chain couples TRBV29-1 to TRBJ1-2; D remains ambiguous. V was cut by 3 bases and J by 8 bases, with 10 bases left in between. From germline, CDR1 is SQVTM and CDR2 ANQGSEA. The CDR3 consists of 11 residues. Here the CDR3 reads CSVEVREGYTF. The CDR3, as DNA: TGCAGCGTTGAGGTACGGGAAGGCTACACCTTC.

The CDR3 loop reads CASSFGGSEREQYF. The DNA for the CDR3 is TGTGCCAGCAGCTTCGGCGGGAGTGAACGCGAGCAGTACTTC. The V and J genes are TRBV7-2 and TRBJ2-7; TRBD2 agrees at 7 bases. The V and J ends lost 3 bases and 6 bases, in that order; junction bases with no gene match: 8. This CDR3 spans 14 amino acids. Germline V gene data show CDR1 as SGHTA and CDR2 as FQGNSA. Drawing the rest from reference TRBV7-2 and TRBJ2-7, the complete variable domain is GAGVSQSPSNKVTEKGKDVELRCDPISGHTALYWYRQSLGQGLEFLIYFQGNSAPDKSGLPSDRFSAERTGGSVSTLTIQRTQQEDSAVYLCASSFGGSEREQYFGPGTRLTVT.

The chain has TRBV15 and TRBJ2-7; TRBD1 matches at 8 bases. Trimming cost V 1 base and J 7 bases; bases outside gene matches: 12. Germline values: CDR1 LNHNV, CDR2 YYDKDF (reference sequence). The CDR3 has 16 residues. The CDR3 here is CATSRVAGTGTGEQYF. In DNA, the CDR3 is TGTGCCACCAGCAGAGTCGCCGGGACAGGAACGGGAGAGCAGTACTTC.

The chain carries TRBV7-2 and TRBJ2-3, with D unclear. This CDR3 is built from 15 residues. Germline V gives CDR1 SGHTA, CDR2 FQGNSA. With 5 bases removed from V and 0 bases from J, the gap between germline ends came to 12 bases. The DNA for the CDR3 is TGTGCCAGCAGCCTGTCGACACAAAGCACAGATACGCAGTATTTT. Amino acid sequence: CASSLSTQSTDTQYF.

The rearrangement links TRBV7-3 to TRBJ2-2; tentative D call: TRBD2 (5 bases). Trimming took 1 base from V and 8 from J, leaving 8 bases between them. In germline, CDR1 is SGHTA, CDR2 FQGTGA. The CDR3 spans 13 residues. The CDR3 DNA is TGTGCCAGCAGCTTAAGAGAGCGGGGGGAGCTGTTTTTT. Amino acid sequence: CASSLRERGELFF.

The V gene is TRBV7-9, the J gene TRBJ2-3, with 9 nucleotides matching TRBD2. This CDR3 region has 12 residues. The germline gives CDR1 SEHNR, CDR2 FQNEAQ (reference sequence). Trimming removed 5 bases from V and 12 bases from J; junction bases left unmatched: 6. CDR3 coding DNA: TGTGCCAGCAGCCCCCCGGGACTAGCTCAGTATTTT. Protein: CASSPPGLAQYF.

Written as DNA, the CDR3 is TGTGCCAGCAGCTTAAGGACTAGCGGGAGAGATACGCAGTATTTT. It yields the protein CASSLRTSGRDTQYF. The chain recombines TRBV7-2 with TRBJ2-3; the match to TRBD2 covers 13 bases. CDR3 size: 15 residues. V trimming: 2 bases; J trimming: 5 bases; junction bases outside the gene matches: 1. Germline V gene data show CDR1 as SGHTA and CDR2 as FQGNSA.

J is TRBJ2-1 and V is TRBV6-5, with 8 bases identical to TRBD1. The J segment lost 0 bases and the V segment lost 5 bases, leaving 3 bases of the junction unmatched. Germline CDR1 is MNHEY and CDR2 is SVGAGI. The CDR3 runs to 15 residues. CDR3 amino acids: CASSPDRGSYNEQFF. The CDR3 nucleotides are TGTGCCAGCAGTCCCGACAGGGGCTCCTACAATGAGCAGTTCTTC.

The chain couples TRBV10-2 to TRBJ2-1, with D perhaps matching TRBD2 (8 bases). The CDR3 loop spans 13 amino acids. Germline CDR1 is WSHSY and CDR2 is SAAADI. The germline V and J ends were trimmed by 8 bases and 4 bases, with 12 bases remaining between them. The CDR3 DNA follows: TGCGCCAGCCGGGAGGGGGCGTACAATGAGCAGTTCTTC. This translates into CASREGAYNEQFF.

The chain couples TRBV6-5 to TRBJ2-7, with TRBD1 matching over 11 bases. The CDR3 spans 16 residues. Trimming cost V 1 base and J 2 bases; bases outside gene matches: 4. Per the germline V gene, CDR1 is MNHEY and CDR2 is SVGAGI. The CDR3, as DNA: TGTGCCAGCAGTTACTTGGCGGGACAGGGGGCCTACGAGCAGTACTTC. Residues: CASSYLAGQGAYEQYF.

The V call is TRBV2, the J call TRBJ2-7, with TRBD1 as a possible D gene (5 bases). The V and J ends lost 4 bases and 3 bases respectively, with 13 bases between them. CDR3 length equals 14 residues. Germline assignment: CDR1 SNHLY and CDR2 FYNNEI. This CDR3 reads CASSGGRNDYEQYF. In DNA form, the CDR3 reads TGTGCCAGCAGTGGGGGCAGGAATGACTACGAGCAGTACTTC.

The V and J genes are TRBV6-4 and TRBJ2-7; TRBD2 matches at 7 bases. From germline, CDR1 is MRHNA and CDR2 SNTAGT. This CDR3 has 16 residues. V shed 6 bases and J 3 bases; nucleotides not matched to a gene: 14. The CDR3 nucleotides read TGTGCCAGCAGCATCCGGGGGGACTCTGGGATCTACGAGCAGTACTTC. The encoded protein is CASSIRGDSGIYEQYF.

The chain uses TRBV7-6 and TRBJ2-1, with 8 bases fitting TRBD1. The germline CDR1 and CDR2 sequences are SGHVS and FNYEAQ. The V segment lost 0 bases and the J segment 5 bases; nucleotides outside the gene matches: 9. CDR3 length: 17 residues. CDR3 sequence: CASSLAVRDRRDNEQFF. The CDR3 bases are TGTGCCAGCAGCTTAGCTGTCCGGGACAGGAGAGACAATGAGCAGTTCTTC.

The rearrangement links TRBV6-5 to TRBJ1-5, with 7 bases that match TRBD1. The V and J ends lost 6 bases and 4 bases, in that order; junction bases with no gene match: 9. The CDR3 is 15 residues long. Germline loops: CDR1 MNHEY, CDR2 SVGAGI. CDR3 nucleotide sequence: TGTGCCAGCAGCCCGGGACAGCTAAGAAATCAGCCCCAGCATTTT. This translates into CASSPGQLRNQPQHF.

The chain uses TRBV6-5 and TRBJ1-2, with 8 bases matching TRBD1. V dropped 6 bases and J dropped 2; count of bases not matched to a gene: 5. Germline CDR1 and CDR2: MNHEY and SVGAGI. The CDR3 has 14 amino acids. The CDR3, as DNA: TGTGCCAGCAGCCGGGACAGGACCAACTATGGCTACACCTTC. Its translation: CASSRDRTNYGYTF.

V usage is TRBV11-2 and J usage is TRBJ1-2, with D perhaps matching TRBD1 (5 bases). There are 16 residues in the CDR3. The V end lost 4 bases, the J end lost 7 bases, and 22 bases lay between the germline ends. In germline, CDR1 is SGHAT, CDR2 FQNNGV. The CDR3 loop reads CASSSLQGYVGAGYTF. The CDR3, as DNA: TGTGCCAGCAGCTCCCTTCAAGGTTACGTAGGGGCTGGCTACACCTTC.

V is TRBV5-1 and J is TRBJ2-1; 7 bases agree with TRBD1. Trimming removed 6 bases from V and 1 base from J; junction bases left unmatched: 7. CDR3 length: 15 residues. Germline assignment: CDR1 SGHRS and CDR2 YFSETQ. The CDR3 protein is CASTLHRGSYNEQFF. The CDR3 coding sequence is TGCGCCAGCACCTTACACAGGGGTTCCTACAATGAGCAGTTCTTC.

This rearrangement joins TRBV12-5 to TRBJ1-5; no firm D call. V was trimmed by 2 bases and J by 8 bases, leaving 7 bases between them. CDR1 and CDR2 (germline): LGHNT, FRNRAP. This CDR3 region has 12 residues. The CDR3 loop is CASGLTREPQHF. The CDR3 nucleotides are TGTGCTAGTGGTTTGACCCGGGAGCCCCAGCATTTT.

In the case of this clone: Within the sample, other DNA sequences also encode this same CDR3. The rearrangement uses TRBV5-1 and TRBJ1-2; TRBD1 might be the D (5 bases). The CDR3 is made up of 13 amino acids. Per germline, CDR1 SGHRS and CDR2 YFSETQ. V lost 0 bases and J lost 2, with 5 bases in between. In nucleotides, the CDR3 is TGCGCCAGCAGCTTGGGACAGAACTATGGCTACACCTTC. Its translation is CASSLGQNYGYTF.

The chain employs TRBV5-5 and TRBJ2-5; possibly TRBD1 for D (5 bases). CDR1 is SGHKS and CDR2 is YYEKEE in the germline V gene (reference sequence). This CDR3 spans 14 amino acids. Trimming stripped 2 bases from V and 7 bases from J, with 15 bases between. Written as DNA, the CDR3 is TGTGCCAGCAGCTTCGGGTCAGGGCTCGTGACCCAGTACTTC. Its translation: CASSFGSGLVTQYF.

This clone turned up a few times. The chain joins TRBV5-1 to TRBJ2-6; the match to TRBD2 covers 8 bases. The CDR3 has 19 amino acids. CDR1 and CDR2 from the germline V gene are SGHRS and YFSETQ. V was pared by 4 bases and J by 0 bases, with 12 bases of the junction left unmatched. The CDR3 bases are TGCGCCAGCAGCCCTACTGCTAGCGGGCGTTACTCTGGGGCCAACGTCCTGACTTTC. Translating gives CASSPTASGRYSGANVLTF.

The CDR3 loop is CASSQEWTGGSYEQYF. The DNA for the CDR3 is TGCGCCAGCAGCCAAGAGTGGACAGGGGGCTCCTACGAGCAGTACTTC. The chain uses TRBV4-1 and TRBJ2-7, with TRBD1 matching over 10 bases. Trimming at V came to 0 bases and at J to 0 bases, leaving 2 bases not matched to a gene. Germline V gene sequence: CDR1 MGHRA, CDR2 YSYEKL. The CDR3 consists of 16 residues.

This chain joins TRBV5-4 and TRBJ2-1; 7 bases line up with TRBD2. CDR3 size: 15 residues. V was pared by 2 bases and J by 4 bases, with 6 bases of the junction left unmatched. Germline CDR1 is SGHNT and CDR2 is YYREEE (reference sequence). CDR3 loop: CASSFRRERYNEQFF. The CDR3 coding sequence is TGTGCCAGCAGCTTTAGGCGGGAGAGGTACAATGAGCAGTTCTTC.

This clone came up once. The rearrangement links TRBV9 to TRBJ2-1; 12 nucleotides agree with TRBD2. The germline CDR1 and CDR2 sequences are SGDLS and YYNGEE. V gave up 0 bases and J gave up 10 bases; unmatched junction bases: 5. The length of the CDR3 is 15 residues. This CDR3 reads CASSVGIGLAGEQFF. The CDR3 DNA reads TGTGCCAGCAGCGTAGGGATCGGACTAGCGGGAGAGCAGTTCTTC.

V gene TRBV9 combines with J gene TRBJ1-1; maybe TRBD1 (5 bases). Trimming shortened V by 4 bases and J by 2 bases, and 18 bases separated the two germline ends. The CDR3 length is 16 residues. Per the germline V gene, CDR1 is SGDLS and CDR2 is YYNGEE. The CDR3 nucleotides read TGTGCCAGCAGCCCCCCAGGGAGGTATTCAAACACTGAAGCTTTCTTT. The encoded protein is CASSPPGRYSNTEAFF.

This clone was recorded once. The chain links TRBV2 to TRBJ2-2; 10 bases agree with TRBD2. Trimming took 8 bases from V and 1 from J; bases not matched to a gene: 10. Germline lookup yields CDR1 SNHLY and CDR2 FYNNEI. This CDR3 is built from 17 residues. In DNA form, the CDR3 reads TGTGCCAGCGAGTGGGCTAGCGGGAGACAGAACACCGGGGAGCTGTTTTTT. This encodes CASEWASGRQNTGELFF.

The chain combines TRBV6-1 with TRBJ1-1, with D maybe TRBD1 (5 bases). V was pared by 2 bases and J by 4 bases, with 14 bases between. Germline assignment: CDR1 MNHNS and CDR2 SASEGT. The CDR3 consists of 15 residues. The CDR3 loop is CASSERQGRATEAFF. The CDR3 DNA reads TGTGCCAGCAGTGAACGGCAGGGTAGGGCCACTGAAGCTTTCTTT.

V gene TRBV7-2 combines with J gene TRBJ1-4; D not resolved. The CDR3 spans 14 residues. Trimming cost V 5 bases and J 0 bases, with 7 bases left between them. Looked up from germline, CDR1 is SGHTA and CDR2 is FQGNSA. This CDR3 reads CASSPRATNEKLFF. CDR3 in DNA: TGTGCCAGCAGCCCCCGTGCAACTAATGAAAAACTGTTTTTT.

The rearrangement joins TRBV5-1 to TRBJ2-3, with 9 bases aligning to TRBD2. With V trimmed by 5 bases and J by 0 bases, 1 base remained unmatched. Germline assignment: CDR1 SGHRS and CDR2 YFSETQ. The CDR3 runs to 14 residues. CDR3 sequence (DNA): TGCGCCAGCAGGACTAGCGGTAGCACAGATACGCAGTATTTT. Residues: CASRTSGSTDTQYF.